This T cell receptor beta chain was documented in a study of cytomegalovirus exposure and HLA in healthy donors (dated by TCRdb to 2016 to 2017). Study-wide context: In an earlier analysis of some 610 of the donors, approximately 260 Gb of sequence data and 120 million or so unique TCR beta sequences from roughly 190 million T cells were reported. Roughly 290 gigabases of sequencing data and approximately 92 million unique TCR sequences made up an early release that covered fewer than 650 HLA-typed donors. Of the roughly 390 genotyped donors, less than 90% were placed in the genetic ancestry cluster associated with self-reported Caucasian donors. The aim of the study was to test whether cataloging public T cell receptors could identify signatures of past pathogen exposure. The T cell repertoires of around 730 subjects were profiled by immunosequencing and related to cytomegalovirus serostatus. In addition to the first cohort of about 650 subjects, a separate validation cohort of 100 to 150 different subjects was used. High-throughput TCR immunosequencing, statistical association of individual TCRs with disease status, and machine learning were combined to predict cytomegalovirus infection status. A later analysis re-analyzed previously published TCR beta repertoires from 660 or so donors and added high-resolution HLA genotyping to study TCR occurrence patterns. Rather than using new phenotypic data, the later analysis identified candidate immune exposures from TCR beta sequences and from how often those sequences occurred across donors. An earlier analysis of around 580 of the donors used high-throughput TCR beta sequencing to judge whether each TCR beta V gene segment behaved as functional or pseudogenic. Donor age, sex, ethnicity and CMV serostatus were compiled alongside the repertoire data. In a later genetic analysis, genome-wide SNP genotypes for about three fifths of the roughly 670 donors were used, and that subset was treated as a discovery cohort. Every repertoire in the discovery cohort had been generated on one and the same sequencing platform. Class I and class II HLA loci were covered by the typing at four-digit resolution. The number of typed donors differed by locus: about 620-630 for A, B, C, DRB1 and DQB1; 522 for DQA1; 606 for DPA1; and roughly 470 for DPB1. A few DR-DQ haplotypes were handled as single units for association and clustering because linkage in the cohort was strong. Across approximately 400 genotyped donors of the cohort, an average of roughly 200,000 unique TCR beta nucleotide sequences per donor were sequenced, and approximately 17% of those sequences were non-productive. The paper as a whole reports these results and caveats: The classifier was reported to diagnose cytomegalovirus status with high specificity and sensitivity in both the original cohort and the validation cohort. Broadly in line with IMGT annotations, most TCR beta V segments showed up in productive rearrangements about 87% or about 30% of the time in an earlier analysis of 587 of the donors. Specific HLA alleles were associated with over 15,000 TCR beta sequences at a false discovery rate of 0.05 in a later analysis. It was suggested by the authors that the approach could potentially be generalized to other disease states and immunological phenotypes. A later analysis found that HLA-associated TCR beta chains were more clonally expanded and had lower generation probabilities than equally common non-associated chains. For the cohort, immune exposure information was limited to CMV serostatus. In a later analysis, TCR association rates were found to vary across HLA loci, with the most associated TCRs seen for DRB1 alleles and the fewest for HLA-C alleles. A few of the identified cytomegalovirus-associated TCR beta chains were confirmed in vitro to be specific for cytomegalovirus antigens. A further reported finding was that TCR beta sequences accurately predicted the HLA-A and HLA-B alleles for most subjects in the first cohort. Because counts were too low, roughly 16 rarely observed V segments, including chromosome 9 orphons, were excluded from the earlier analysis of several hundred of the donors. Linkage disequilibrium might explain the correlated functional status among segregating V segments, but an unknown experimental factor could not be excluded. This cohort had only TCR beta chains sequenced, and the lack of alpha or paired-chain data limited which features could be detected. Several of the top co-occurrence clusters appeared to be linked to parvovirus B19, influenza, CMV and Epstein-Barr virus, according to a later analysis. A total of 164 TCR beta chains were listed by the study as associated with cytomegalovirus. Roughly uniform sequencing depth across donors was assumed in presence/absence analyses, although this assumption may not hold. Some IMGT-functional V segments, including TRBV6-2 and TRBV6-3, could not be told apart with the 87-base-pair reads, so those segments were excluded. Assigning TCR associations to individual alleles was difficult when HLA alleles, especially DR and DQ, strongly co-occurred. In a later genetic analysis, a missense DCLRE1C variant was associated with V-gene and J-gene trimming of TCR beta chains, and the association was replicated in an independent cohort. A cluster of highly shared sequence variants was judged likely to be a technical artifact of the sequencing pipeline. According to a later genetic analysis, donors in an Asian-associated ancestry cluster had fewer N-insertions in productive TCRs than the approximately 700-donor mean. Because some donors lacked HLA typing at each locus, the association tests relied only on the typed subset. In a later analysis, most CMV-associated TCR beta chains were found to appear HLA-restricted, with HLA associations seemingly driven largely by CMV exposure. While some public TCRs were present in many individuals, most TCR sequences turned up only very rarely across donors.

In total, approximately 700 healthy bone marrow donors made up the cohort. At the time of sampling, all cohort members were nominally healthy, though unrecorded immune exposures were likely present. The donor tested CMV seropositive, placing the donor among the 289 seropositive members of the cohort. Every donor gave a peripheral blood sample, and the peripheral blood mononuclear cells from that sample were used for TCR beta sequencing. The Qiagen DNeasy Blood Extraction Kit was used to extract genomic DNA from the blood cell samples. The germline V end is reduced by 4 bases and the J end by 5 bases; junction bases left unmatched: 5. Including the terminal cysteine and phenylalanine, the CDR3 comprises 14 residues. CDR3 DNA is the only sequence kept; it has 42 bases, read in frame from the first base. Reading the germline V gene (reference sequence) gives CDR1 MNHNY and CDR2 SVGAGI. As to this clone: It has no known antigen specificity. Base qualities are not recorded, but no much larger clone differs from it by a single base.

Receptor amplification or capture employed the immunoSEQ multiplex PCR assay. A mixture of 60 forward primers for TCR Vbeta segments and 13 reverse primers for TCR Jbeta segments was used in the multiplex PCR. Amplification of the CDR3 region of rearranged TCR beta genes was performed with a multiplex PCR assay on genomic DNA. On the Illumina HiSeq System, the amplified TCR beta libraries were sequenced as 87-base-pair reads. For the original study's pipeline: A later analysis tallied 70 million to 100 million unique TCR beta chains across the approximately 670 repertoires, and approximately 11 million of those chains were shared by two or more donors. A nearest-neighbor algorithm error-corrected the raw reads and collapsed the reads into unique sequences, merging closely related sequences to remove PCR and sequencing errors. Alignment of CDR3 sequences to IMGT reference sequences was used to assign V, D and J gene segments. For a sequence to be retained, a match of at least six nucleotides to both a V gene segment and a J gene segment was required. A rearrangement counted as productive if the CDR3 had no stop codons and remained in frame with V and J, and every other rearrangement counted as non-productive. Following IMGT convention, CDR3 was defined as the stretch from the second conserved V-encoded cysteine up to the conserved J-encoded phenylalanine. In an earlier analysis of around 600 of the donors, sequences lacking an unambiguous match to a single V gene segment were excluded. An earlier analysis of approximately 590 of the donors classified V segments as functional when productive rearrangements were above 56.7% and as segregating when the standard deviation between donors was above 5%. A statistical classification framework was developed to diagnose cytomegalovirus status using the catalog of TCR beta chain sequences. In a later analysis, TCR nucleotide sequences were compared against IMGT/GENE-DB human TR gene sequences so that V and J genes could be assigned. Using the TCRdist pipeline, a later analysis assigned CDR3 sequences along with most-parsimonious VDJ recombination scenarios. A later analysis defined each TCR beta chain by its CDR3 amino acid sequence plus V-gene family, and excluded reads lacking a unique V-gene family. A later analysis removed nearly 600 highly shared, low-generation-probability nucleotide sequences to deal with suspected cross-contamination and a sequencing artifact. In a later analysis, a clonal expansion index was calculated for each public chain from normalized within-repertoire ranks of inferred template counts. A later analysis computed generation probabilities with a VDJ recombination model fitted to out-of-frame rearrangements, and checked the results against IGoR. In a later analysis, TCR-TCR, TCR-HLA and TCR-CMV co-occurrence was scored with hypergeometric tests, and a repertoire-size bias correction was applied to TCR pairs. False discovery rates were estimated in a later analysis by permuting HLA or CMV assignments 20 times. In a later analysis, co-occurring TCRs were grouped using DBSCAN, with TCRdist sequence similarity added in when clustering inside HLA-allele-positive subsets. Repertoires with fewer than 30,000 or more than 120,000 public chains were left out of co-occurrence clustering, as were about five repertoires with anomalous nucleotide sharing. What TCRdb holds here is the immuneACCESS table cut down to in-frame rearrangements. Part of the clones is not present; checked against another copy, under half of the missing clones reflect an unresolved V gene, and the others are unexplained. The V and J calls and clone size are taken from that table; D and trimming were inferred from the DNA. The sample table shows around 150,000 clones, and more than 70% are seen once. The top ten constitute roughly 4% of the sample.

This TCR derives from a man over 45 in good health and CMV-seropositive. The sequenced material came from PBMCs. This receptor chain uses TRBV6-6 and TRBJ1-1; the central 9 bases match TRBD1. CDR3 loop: CASSSTGGETEAFF. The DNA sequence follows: TGTGCCAGCAGTTCGACAGGGGGGGAGACTGAAGCTTTCTTT.